The 27 T cell receptor beta chains given below trace back to one sample, sequenced in a study of OX40 agonist ivuxolimab in advanced cancers. Sequenced by immunoSEQ multiplex PCR; TCRdb stores in-frame clones only, minus some. The data hold more than 75,000 clones, with 84% observed a single time. The starting material was CD4+ or CD8+ T cells sorted from blood, obtained in a trial of the OX40 agonist ivuxolimab. All receptors come from an adult with an advanced solid tumor such as melanoma, head and neck, liver or kidney cancer.

This clone was recorded once. J is TRBJ1-2 and V is TRBV29-1; 7 nucleotides line up with TRBD1. CDR3 length: 16 residues. Germline V gene sequence: CDR1 SQVTM, CDR2 ANQGSEA. J lost 5 bases, V lost 0 bases, and 12 bases had no gene match. In DNA form, the CDR3 reads TGCAGCGTTGAAGATAGAACAGGGGATGGCCCGTATGGCTACACCTTC. Amino acid sequence: CSVEDRTGDGPYGYTF.

This chain joins TRBV11-3 and TRBJ2-3, with 8 bases fitting TRBD1. V shed 9 bases and J 3 bases; nucleotides not matched to a gene: 8. Germline V CDR1 and CDR2: SGHNT, YENEEA. This CDR3 contains 14 residues. CDR3 loop: CASSTGDDTDTQYF. The CDR3 coding sequence is TGTGCCAGTTCGACAGGGGATGATACAGATACGCAGTATTTT.

The V call is TRBV5-1, the J call TRBJ1-5; the D is unclear. V was shortened by 1 base and J by 0 bases, with 2 bases between the two germline ends. There are 13 residues in the CDR3. Germline V CDR1 and CDR2: SGHRS, YFSETQ. In DNA form, the CDR3 reads TGCGCCAGCAGCTTGAATAGCAATCAGCCCCAGCATTTT. Translated, it gives CASSLNSNQPQHF.

This chain joins TRBV7-8 and TRBJ2-7; a possible D gene is TRBD1 (5 bases). Germline values: CDR1 SGHVS, CDR2 FQNEAQ. V shed 1 base and J shed 6 bases, with 13 bases lying between them. The CDR3 loop spans 14 amino acids. The chain's CDR3 is CASSLGGQGAEQYV. CDR3 DNA sequence: TGTGCCAGCAGCTTAGGTGGACAAGGGGCCGAGCAGTACGTC.

This clone has a count of ten or more. This sequence joins TRBV28 and TRBJ1-3; TRBD1 aligns across 8 bases. The CDR3 spans 16 residues. V shed 5 bases and J 0 bases; nucleotides not matched to a gene: 6. CDR1 MDHEN and CDR2 SYDVKM come from the germline V gene. The DNA for the CDR3 is TGTGCCAGCAGTACCCGGACAGGGCGCTCTGGAAACACCATATATTTT. Its translation: CASSTRTGRSGNTIYF. Together with reference TRBV28 and TRBJ1-3, the CDR3 gives the full variable domain: DVKVTQSSRYLVKRTGEKVFLECVQDMDHENMFWYRQDPGLGLRLIYFSYDVKMKEKGDIPEGYSVSREKKERFSLILESASTNQTSMYLCASSTRTGRSGNTIYFGEGSWLTVV.

This sequence joins TRBV9 and TRBJ1-4, with D perhaps matching TRBD1 (6 bases). The CDR3 is 12 amino acids. Trimming stripped 3 bases from V and 11 bases from J, with 11 bases between. CDR1 and CDR2 (germline): SGDLS, YYNGEE. This chain's CDR3 is CASSEQGGKLFF. The CDR3 nucleotides are TGTGCCAGCAGCGAACAGGGTGGGAAACTGTTTTTT.

This clone was counted a few times. The chain joins TRBV6-1 to TRBJ2-7; the D gene is possibly TRBD1 (7 bases). The CDR3 has 16 residues. Trimming shortened V by 1 base and J by 0 bases, and 13 bases separated the two germline ends. Germline CDR1 is MNHNS and CDR2 is SASEGT. CDR3 sequence (DNA): TGTGCCAGCAGTGAAGGAGGCGGGGACAGCTCCTACGAGCAGTACGTC. Translated: CASSEGGGDSSYEQYV.

This chain joins TRBV9 and TRBJ2-3; 9 bases match TRBD2. The V gene's germline CDR1 is SGDLS and CDR2 YYNGEE. There are 17 residues in the CDR3. V was pared by 4 bases and J by 6 bases, with 15 bases of the junction left unmatched. The CDR3 region is CASSQNPSGAGEDTQYF. CDR3 nucleotide sequence: TGTGCCAGCAGCCAGAACCCTAGCGGGGCCGGGGAGGATACGCAGTATTTT.

This rearrangement joins TRBV7-8 to TRBJ2-1, with 7 bases matching TRBD2. This CDR3 contains 15 residues. Germline CDR1 is SGHVS and CDR2 is FQNEAQ. The junction had 5 bases not matched to a gene; V was cut back by 5 bases and J by 1 base. CDR3 nucleotides: TGTGCCAGCAGCCTCCTAGCGGCTTCCTACAATGAGCAGTTCTTC. Its translation is CASSLLAASYNEQFF.

The chain recombines TRBV4-3 with TRBJ2-5; the match to TRBD2 covers 7 bases. The DNA end is more similar to TRBJ2-7, so the J call may be wrong. CDR3 length: 17 amino acids. Germline lookup yields CDR1 LGHNA and CDR2 YSLEER. CDR3 in DNA: TGCGCCAGCAGCCAAGAGTACCGACTAGCCAGCTCCTACGAGCAGTACTTC. This encodes CASSQEYRLASSYEQYF.

Notes on this clone: One junction end disagrees with the germline gene, perhaps due to a read error. The V call is TRBV7-8, the J call TRBJ1-5; D perhaps matches TRBD1 (5 bases). Germline CDR1 SGHVS, CDR2 FQNEAQ. The CDR3 spans 13 residues. CDR3 nucleotides: TGTGCCAGCAGCTTATCTTCAACACAGGTTCAGGATTTT. Its protein product is CASSLSSTQVQDF.

This chain links TRBV29-1 with TRBJ1-2; D is uncertain. Germline V gene data show CDR1 as SQVTM and CDR2 as ANQGSEA. The CDR3 contains 12 residues. The ends were cut back, 6 bases at V and 7 bases at J, with 15 bases in the middle. The CDR3 sequence is CSVPLGRAGYTF. The CDR3 nucleotides are TGCAGCGTGCCCCTTGGGAGGGCTGGCTACACCTTC.

The chain uses TRBV5-1 and TRBJ2-1; 9 nucleotides line up with TRBD1. Losses at the gene ends were 0 bases for V and 7 bases for J; bases not matched to a gene: 8. Germline V gives CDR1 SGHRS, CDR2 YFSETQ. The CDR3 sequence is 16 residues long. The CDR3 DNA follows: TGCGCCAGCAGCTTGGGTGGGACAGGGAGTTGGAATGAGCAGTTCTTC. Translating it yields CASSLGGTGSWNEQFF.

CDR3 sequence reads: CASSRLQGKTEAFF. The CDR3 DNA is TGTGCCAGCAGCCGATTGCAGGGAAAAACTGAAGCTTTCTTT. The rearrangement joins TRBV7-2 to TRBJ1-1; tentatively, D is TRBD1 (5 bases). Germline V gene data show CDR1 as SGHTA and CDR2 as FQGNSA. This CDR3 is built from 14 residues. V lost 5 bases to trimming and J lost 5 bases, with 15 bases between them.

The chain carries TRBV7-9 and TRBJ2-2, with a possible D match to TRBD2 (6 bases). The CDR3 runs to 16 residues. V was trimmed by 3 bases and J by 2 bases, leaving 13 bases between them. Germline lookup yields CDR1 SEHNR and CDR2 FQNEAQ (reference sequence). CDR3 sequence (DNA): TGTGCCAGCAGCTTTGTGGAGGGGCGTAACACCGGGGAGCTGTTTTTT. Amino acid sequence: CASSFVEGRNTGELFF. Full variable domain (rest looked up from reference TRBV7-9 and TRBJ2-2): DTGVSQNPRHKITKRGQNVTFRCDPISEHNRLYWYRQTLGQGPEFLTYFQNEAQLEKSRLLSDRFSAERPKGSFSTLEIQRTEQGDSAMYLCASSFVEGRNTGELFFGEGSRLTVL.

The chain has TRBV5-6 and TRBJ2-3; a possible D gene is TRBD2 (5 bases). CDR1 is SGHDT and CDR2 is YYEEEE in the germline V gene. V gave up 4 bases and J gave up 2 bases, with 11 bases separating them. CDR3 length equals 14 residues. DNA for the CDR3: TGTGCCAGCAGCAAACGAGCGGACACAGATACGCAGTATTTT. The encoded protein is CASSKRADTDTQYF.

This clone showed up just once. V and J are TRBV19 and TRBJ2-2; perhaps D is TRBD1 or TRBD2 (5 bases each). The CDR3 is 14 residues long. Germline-derived CDR1 and CDR2 are LNHDA and SQIVND (reference sequence). V shed 3 bases and J shed 5 bases, with 10 bases lying between them. For the CDR3, the DNA is TGTGCCAGTAGTATCGAGGGGTTGACCGGGGAGCTGTTTTTT. This translates into CASSIEGLTGELFF.

The rearrangement links TRBV6-1 to TRBJ1-2; TRBD1 matches 7 bases. This CDR3 spans 15 amino acids. CDR1 MNHNS and CDR2 SASEGT come from the germline V gene. Trimming at V came to 1 base and at J to 3 bases, leaving 5 bases not matched to a gene. The CDR3 reads CASSEGWGQHYGYTF. For the CDR3, the DNA is TGTGCCAGCAGTGAAGGTTGGGGACAGCACTATGGCTACACCTTC.

J is TRBJ2-1 and V is TRBV4-1; D not resolved. CDR3 length: 16 residues. The V and J ends lost 2 bases and 4 bases respectively, with 15 bases between them. Germline CDR1 reads MGHRA; CDR2 reads YSYEKL. The CDR3 DNA follows: TGCGCCAGCAGCCAACAGTTTACTGGCTCGTACAATGAGCAGTTCTTC. It translates to CASSQQFTGSYNEQFF.

The chain has TRBV10-3 and TRBJ1-2, with TRBD1 matching over 8 bases. J was trimmed by 6 bases and V by 9 bases; bases with no gene match: 18. There are 16 residues in the CDR3. Germline V CDR1 and CDR2: ENHRY, SYGVKD. The CDR3 nucleotides read TGTGCCATATACGGACAGGGAAAAGCCGAGTATAATGGCTACACCTTC. Amino acid sequence: CAIYGQGKAEYNGYTF.

V is TRBV15 and J is TRBJ1-5, with D tentatively TRBD1 (6 bases). The V and J ends lost 0 bases and 3 bases respectively, with 15 bases between them. Germline V gene data show CDR1 as LNHNV and CDR2 as YYDKDF (reference sequence). There are 17 residues in the CDR3. The CDR3 nucleotides are TGTGCCACCAGCAGAGATCGGGGGGGCCGGCCCAATCAGCCCCAGCATTTT. Protein sequence: CATSRDRGGRPNQPQHF.

This rearrangement joins TRBV10-2 to TRBJ2-6; 9 bases fit TRBD1. The V gene end was trimmed by 6 bases and the J gene end by 1 base; junction bases not matched to a gene: 4. CDR1 and CDR2 from the germline V gene are WSHSY and SAAADI. The CDR3 loop spans 16 amino acids. This CDR3 is CASRQGARSGANVLTF. The DNA for the CDR3 is TGCGCCAGCAGACAGGGGGCGCGGTCTGGGGCCAACGTCCTGACTTTC.

The gene calls are TRBV5-4 and TRBJ1-5; no definite D call. The ends were cut back, 5 bases at V and 4 bases at J, with 16 bases in the middle. The CDR3 length is 15 residues. Germline loops: CDR1 SGHNT, CDR2 YYREEE (reference sequence). CDR3 coding DNA: TGTGCCAGCAGTGCCGGACTTACAACTAATCAGCCCCAGCATTTT. This gives the protein CASSAGLTTNQPQHF.

The chain employs TRBV5-6 and TRBJ1-1, with D unresolved. There are 11 residues in the CDR3. The V end lost 0 bases, the J end lost 4 bases, and 1 base lay between the germline ends. The germline CDR1 and CDR2 sequences are SGHDT and YYEEEE. CDR3 residues: CASSLGTEAFF. The DNA of the CDR3 is TGTGCCAGCAGCTTGGGCACTGAAGCTTTCTTT.

CDR3 loop: CASTPMGAFF. The CDR3 DNA follows: TGTGCCAGCACCCCCATGGGAGCTTTCTTT. The gene calls are TRBV2 and TRBJ1-1; D remains ambiguous. The CDR3 length is 10 residues. CDR1 is SNHLY, CDR2 FYNNEI, per germline. Trimming cost V 7 bases and J 10 bases, with 10 bases left between them. The whole variable domain, remainder taken from reference TRBV2 and TRBJ1-1, is EPEVTQTPSHQVTQMGQEVILRCVPISNHLYFYWYRQILGQKVEFLVSFYNNEISEKSEIFDDQFSVERPDGSNFTLKIRSTKLEDSAMYFCASTPMGAFFGQGTRLTVV.

V is TRBV19 and J is TRBJ2-1; 10 nucleotides match TRBD2. The CDR3 runs 16 residues. CDR1 and CDR2 from the germline V gene are LNHDA and SQIVND (reference sequence). J lost 3 bases, V lost 5 bases, and 7 bases had no gene match. In nucleotides, the CDR3 is TGTGCCAGTAGTTCGACTCTAGCGGGAGTCTACAATGAGCAGTTCTTC. Translating gives CASSSTLAGVYNEQFF.

The chain employs TRBV5-1 and TRBJ2-5, with 7 bases that match TRBD2. The CDR3 is made up of 14 amino acids. V gave up 5 bases and J gave up 2 bases; unmatched junction bases: 6. Germline CDR1 and CDR2: SGHRS and YFSETQ. CDR3: CASRFSGVQETQYF. The CDR3 nucleotides read TGCGCCAGCAGGTTCAGCGGGGTACAAGAGACCCAGTACTTC.